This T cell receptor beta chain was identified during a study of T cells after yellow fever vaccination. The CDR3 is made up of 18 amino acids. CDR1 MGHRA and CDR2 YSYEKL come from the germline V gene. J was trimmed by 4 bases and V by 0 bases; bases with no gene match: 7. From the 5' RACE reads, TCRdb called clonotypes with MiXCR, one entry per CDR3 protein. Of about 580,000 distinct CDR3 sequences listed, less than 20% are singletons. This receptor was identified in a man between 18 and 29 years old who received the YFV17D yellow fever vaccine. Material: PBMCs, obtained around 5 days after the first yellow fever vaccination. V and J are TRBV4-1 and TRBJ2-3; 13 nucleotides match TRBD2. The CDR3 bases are TGCGCCAGCAGCCAAGATCAACTAGCGGGGGGGTTGTCAGATACGCAGTATTTT. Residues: CASSQDQLAGGLSDTQYF.